This T cell receptor beta chain comes out of a study of cytomegalovirus exposure and HLA in healthy donors. The ends were cut back, 10 bases at V and 6 bases at J, with 9 bases in the middle. Germline CDR1 reads ENHRY; CDR2 reads SYGVKD. The CDR3 sequence is 10 residues long. Whole-study results and caveats: Diagnosis of cytomegalovirus status made by the classifier reportedly showed high specificity and sensitivity. In an earlier analysis, in about 530 donors, most V segments appeared productive either ~87% or ~30% of the time. Some public TCRs appeared in many individuals, while most sequences were rare.

Regarding this clone: Its antigen is unknown.

With 60 Vbeta and 13 Jbeta primers, the PCR was carried out. TCRdb's table, derived via immunoSEQ multiplex PCR, lists solely in-frame clones and lacks some. Seen here are about 40,000 clones, 60% to 75% observed once, and the top ten hold around 4%. Sequenced sample: PBMCs. This chain links TRBV10-3 with TRBJ1-2, with D perhaps matching TRBD1 (5 bases). The TCR was taken from a man between 40 and 49 years old in good health and CMV-seronegative. The CDR3 sequence: CATGGDGYTF. The CDR3 nucleotides read TGTGCCACGGGGGGAGATGGCTACACCTTC.